Listed here are 4 T cell receptor beta chains from one sample, sequenced in a study of blood T cells in healthy people across ages. Primed by a sample-barcoded 5' primer and a J-beta primer mix, a second PCR proceeded for about 6 to 12 cycles. In TCRdb, the 5' RACE reads were re-called with MiXCR into one record per CDR3 protein. In the table there are 1.2 million to 1.5 million distinct CDR3 sequences, around 59% of which are singletons. Sequencing was done on a sample of blood. All receptors derive from a man younger than 35 in good health.

This clonotype was seen only once. This chain links TRBV4-1 with TRBJ1-4, with 8 nucleotides matching TRBD1. The CDR3 spans 23 residues. Germline V gene data show CDR1 as MGHRA and CDR2 as YSYEKL. The V segment lost 0 bases and the J segment 12 bases; nucleotides outside the gene matches: 33. The CDR3 bases are TGCGCCAGCAGCCAAGATTGGTCCACTAGTGGGGCAGGGGGCGGTTTCCCCTCCGGTGAACTGTTTTTT. This sequence encodes CASSQDWSTSGAGGGFPSGELFF.

The V gene is TRBV6-6, the J gene TRBJ2-7, with 7 bases that match TRBD1. Germline V gene data show CDR1 as MNHNY and CDR2 as SVGAGI (reference sequence). The V segment lost 5 bases and the J segment 0 bases; nucleotides outside the gene matches: 7. The CDR3 has 15 residues. The CDR3 is CASSPRDSYSYEQYF. CDR3 DNA: TGTGCCAGCAGTCCCCGGGACAGCTACTCCTACGAGCAGTACTTC.

On this clonotype itself: One junction end disagrees with the germline gene, perhaps due to a read error. The chain joins TRBV7-2 to TRBJ1-4; TRBD1 agrees at 7 bases. This CDR3 is 15 amino acids long. Germline CDR1 and CDR2: SGHTA and FQGNSA. In DNA form, the CDR3 reads TGTGCCAGCCGCTTAGCGACAGGGCTTAATGAAAAACTGTTTTTT. This gives the protein CASRLATGLNEKLFF.

The CDR3 sequence: CSARDPWDPSLSPLHF. The CDR3 DNA reads as TGCAGTGCTAGAGATCCGTGGGACCCCAGTCTTTCACCCCTCCACTTT. The chain employs TRBV20-1 and TRBJ1-6; D is possibly TRBD1 (5 bases). The ends were cut back, 0 bases at V and 9 bases at J, with 18 bases in the middle. The CDR3 totals 16 residues. The germline V gene has CDR1 DFQATT and CDR2 SNEGSKA (reference sequence).